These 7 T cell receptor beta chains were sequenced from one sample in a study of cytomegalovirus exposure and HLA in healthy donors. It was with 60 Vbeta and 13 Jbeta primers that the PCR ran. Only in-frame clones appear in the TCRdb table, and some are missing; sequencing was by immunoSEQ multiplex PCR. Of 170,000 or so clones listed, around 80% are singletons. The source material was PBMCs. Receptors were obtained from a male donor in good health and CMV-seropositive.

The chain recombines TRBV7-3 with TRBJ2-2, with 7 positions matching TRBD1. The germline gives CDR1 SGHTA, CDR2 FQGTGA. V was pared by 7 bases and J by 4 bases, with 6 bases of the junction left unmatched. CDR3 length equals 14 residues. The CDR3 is CASTPGQITGELFF. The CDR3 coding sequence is TGTGCCAGCACCCCGGGACAGATCACCGGGGAGCTGTTTTTT.

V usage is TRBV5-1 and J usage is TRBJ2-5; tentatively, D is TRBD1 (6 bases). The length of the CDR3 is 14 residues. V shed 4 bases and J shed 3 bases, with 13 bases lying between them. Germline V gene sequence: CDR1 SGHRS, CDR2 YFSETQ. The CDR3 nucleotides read TGCGCCAGCAGCAAACAGGGTATCGAAGAGACCCAGTACTTC. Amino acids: CASSKQGIEETQYF.

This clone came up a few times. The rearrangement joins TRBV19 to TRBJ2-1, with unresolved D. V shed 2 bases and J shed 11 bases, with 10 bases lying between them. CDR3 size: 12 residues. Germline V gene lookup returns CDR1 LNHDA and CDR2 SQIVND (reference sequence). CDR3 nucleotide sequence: TGTGCCAGTAGTATAAACGGTGTCCAGCAGTTCTTC. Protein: CASSINGVQQFF. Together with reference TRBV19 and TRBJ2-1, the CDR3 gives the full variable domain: DGGITQSPKYLFRKEGQNVTLSCEQNLNHDAMYWYRQDPGQGLRLIYYSQIVNDFQKGDIAEGYSVSREKKESFPLTVTSAQKNPTAFYLCASSINGVQQFFGPGTRLTVL.

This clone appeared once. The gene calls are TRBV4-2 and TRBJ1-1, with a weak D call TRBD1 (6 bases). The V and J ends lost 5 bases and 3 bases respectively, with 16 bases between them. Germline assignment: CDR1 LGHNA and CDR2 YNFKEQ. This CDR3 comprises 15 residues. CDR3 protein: CASSNRAGLDTEAFF. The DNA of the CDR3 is TGTGCCAGCAGCAACAGGGCAGGTTTGGACACTGAAGCTTTCTTT.

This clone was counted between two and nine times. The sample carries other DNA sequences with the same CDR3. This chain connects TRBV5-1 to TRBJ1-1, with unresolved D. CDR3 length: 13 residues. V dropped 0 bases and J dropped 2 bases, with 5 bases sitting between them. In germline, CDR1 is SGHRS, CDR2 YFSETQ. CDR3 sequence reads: CASSLGGNTEAFF. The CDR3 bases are TGCGCCAGCAGCTTGGGAGGCAACACTGAAGCTTTCTTT. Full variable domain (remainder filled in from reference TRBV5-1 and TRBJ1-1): KAGVTQTPRYLIKTRGQQVTLSCSPISGHRSVSWYQQTPGQGLQFLFEYFSETQRNKGNFPGRFSGRQFSNSRSEMNVSTLELGDSALYLCASSLGGNTEAFFGQGTRLTVV.

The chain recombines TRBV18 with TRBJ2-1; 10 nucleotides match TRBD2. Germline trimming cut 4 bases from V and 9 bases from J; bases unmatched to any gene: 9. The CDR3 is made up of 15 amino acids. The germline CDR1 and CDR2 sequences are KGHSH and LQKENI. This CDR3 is CASSLLAGLDAEQFF. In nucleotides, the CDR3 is TGTGCCAGCTCACTACTAGCGGGACTCGACGCTGAGCAGTTCTTC.

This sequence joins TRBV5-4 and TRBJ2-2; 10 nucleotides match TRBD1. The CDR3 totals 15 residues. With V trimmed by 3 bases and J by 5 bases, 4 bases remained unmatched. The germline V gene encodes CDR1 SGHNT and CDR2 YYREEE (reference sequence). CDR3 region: CASSSRQGATGELFF. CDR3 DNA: TGTGCCAGCAGCTCGAGACAGGGGGCTACCGGGGAGCTGTTTTTT. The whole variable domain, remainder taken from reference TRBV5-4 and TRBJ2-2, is ETGVTQSPTHLIKTRGQQVTLRCSSQSGHNTVSWYQQALGQGPQFIFQYYREEENGRGNFPPRFSGLQFPNYSSELNVNALELDDSALYLCASSSRQGATGELFFGEGSRLTVL.